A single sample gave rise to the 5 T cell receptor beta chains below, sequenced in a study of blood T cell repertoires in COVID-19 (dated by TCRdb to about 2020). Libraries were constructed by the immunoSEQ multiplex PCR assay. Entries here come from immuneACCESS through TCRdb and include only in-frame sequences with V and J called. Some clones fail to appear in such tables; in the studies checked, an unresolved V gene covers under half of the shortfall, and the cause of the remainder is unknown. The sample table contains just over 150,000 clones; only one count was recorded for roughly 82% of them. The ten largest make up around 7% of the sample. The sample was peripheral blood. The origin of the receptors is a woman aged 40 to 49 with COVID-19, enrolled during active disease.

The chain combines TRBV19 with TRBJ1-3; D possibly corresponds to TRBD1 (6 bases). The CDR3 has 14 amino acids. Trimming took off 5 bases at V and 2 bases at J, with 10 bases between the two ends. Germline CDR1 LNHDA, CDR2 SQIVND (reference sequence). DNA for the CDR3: TGTGCCAGTAGTTCCGGGACAACTGGAAACACCATATATTTT. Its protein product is CASSSGTTGNTIYF.

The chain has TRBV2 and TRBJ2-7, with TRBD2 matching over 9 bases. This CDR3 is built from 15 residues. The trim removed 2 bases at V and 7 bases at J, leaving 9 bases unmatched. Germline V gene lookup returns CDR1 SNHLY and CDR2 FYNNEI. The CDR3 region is CASSELLAGVREQYF. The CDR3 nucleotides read TGTGCCAGCAGTGAATTGTTAGCGGGAGTCCGTGAGCAGTACTTC.

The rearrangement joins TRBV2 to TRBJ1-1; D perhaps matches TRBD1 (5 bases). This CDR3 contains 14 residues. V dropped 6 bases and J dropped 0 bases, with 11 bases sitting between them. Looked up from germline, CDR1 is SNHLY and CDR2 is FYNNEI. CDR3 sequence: CASSAGRMNTEAFF. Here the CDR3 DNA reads TGTGCCAGCAGCGCGGGACGCATGAACACTGAAGCTTTCTTT.

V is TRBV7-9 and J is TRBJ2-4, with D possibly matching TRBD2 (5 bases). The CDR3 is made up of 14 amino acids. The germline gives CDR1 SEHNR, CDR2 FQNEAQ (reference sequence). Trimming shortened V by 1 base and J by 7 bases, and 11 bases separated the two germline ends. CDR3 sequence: CASSLGPGVNIQYF. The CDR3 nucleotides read TGTGCCAGCAGCTTAGGGCCCGGGGTGAACATTCAGTACTTC.

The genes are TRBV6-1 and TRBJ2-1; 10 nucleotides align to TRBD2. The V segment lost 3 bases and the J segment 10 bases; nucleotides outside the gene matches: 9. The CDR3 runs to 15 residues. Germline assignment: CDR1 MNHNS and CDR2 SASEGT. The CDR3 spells CASSDSQRGGREQFF. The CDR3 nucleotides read TGTGCCAGCAGTGATTCCCAGCGGGGGGGACGAGAGCAGTTCTTC.